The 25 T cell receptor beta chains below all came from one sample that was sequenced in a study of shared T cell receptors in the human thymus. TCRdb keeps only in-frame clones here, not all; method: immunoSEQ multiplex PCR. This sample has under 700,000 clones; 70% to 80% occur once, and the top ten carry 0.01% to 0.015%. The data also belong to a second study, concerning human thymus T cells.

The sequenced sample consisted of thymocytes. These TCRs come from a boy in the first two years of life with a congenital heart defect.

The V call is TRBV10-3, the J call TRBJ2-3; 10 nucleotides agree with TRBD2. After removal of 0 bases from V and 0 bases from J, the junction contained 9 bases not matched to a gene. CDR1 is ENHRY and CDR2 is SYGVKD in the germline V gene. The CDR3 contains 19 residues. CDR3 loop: CAISESRLAGEESTDTQYF. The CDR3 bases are TGTGCCATCAGTGAGTCGCGGCTAGCGGGAGAGGAGAGCACAGATACGCAGTATTTT.

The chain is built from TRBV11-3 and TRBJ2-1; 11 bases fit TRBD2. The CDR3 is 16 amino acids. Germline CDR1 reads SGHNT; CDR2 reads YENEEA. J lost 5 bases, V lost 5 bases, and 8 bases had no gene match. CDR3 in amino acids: CASSARLAGKDNEQFF. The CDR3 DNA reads TGTGCCAGCAGCGCCCGACTAGCGGGAAAGGACAATGAGCAGTTCTTC.

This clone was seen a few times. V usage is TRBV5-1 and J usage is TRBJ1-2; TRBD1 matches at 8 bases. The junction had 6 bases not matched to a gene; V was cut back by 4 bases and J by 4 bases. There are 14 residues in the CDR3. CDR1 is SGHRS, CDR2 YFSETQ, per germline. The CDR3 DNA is TGCGCCAGCAGCACCAGGGGGCCTTTCTATGGCTACACCTTC. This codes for CASSTRGPFYGYTF.

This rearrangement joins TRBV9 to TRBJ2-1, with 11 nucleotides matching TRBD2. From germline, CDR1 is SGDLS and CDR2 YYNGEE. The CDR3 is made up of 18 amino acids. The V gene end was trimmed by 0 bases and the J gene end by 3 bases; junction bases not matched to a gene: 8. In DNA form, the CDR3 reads TGTGCCAGCAGCGTAGGTCCTAGCGGGAGGACGAACTACAATGAGCAGTTCTTC. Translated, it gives CASSVGPSGRTNYNEQFF.

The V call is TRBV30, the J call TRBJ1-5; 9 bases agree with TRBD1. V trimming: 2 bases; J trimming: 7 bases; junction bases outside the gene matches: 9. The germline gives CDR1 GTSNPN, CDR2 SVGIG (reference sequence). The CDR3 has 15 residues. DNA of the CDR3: TGTGCCTGGAGTCCGGGACAGGGTTTCAACCAGCCCCAGCATTTT. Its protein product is CAWSPGQGFNQPQHF.

As DNA, the CDR3 is TGTGCCAGCAGTTATCGGGAGCCCTCCTACAATGAGCAGTTCTTC. Encoded protein: CASSYREPSYNEQFF. V gene TRBV6-5 combines with J gene TRBJ2-1, with D possibly matching TRBD2 (6 bases). This CDR3 is built from 15 residues. With 3 bases removed from V and 0 bases from J, the gap between germline ends came to 9 bases. Germline CDR1 MNHEY, CDR2 SVGAGI.

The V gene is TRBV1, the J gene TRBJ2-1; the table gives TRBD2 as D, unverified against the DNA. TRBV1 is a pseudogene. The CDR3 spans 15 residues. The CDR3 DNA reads TGCACCAGCAGCCAAAGAGGGACTCCCTCCGGGGAGCAGTTCTTC. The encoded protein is CTSSQRGTPSGEQFF.

CDR3 in amino acids: CASSLVAEGSYNEQFF. CDR3 nucleotides: TGTGCCAGCAGCTTAGTGGCGGAGGGCTCCTACAATGAGCAGTTCTTC. The V and J genes are TRBV7-9 and TRBJ2-1; the D gene is possibly TRBD2 (6 bases). Trimming took off 1 base at V and 0 bases at J, with 10 bases between the two ends. This CDR3 is built from 16 residues. Germline CDR1 and CDR2: SEHNR and FQNEAQ (reference sequence).

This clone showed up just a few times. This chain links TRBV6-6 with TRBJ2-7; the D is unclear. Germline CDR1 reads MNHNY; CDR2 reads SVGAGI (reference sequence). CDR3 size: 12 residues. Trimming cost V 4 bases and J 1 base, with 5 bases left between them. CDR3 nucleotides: TGTGCCAGCAGTTCCCCGTCCTACGAGCAGTACTTC. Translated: CASSSPSYEQYF.

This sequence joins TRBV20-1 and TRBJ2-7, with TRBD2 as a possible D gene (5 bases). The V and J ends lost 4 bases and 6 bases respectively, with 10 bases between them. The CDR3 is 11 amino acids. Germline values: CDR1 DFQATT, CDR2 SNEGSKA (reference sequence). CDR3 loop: CSAKSRGEQYF. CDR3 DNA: TGCAGTGCTAAGAGTCGGGGCGAGCAGTACTTC.

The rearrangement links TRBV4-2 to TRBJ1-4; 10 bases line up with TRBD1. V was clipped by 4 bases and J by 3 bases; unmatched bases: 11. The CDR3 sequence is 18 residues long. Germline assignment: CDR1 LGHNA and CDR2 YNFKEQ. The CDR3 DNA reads TGTGCCAGCAGCCTCTGTACCGGGACAGGGGTTTCTAATGAAAAACTGTTTTTT. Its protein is CASSLCTGTGVSNEKLFF.

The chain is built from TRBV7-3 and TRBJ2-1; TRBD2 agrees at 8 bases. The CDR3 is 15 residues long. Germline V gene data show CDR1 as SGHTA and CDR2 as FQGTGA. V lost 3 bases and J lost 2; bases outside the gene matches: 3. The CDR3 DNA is TGTGCCAGCAGCTTGGGACTAGTGCCCTACAATGAGCAGTTCTTC. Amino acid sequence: CASSLGLVPYNEQFF.

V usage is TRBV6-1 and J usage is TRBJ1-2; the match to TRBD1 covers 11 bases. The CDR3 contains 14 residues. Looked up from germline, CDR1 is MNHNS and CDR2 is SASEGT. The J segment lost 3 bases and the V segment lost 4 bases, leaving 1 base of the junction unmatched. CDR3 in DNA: TGTGCCAGCAGTGCGGGACAGGGGGACTATGGCTACACCTTC. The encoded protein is CASSAGQGDYGYTF.

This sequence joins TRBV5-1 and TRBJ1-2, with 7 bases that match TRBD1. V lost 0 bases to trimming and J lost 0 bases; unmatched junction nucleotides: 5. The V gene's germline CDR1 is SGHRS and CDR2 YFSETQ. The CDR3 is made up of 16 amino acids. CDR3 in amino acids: CASSLADRDPNYGYTF. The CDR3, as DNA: TGCGCCAGCAGCTTGGCCGACAGGGATCCTAACTATGGCTACACCTTC.

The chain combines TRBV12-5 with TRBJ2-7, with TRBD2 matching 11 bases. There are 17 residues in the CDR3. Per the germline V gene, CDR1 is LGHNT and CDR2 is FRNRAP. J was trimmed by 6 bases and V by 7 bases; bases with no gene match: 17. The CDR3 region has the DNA TGTGCTAGTGCCCCTGGGCCATCACTAGCGGGAGTTTCCGAGCAGTACTTC. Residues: CASAPGPSLAGVSEQYF.

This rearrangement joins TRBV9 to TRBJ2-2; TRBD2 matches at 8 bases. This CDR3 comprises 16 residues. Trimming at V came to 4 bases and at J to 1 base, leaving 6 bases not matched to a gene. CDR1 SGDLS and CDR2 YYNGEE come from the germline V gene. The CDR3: CASSPGLAGNTGELFF. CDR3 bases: TGTGCCAGCAGCCCCGGGCTAGCGGGGAACACCGGGGAGCTGTTTTTT.

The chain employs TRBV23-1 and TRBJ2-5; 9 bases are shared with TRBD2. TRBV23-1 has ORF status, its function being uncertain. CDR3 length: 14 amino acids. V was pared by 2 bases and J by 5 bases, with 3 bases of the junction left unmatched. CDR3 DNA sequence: TGCGCCAGCAGTCAAACTAGCGGGCGTGAGACCCAGTACTTC. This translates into CASSQTSGRETQYF.

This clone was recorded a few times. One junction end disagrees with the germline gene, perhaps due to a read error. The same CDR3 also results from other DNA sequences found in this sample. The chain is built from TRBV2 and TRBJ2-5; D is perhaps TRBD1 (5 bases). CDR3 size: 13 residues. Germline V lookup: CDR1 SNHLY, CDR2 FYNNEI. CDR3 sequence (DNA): TGCGCCAGCAGTACCAGACCTCAGGGGACCCAGTACTTC. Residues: CASSTRPQGTQYF.

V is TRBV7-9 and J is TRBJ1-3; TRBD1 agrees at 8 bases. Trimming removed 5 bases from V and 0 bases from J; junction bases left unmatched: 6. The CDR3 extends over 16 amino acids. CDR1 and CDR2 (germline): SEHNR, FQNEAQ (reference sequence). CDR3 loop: CASSPRQGCSGNTIYF. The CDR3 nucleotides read TGTGCCAGCAGCCCCCGACAGGGGTGCTCTGGAAACACCATATATTTT.

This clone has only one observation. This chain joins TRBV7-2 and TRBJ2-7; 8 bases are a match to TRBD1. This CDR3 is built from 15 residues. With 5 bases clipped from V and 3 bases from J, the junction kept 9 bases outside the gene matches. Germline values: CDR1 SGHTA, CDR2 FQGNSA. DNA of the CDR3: TGTGCCAGCAGCCCTTCCGGGGGACAGGACTACGAGCAGTACTTC. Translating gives CASSPSGGQDYEQYF.

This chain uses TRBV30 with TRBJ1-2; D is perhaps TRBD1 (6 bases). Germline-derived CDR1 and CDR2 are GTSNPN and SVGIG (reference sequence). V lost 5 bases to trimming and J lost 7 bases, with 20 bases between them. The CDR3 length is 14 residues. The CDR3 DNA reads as TGTGCCTGGCCGGGGCGGGGGGCCCCCCGTGGCTACACCTTC. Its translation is CAWPGRGAPRGYTF.

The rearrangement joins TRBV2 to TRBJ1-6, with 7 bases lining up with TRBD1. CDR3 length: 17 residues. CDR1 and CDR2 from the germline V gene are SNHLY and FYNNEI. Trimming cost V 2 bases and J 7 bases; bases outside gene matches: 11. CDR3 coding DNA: TGTGCCAGCAGTGAAAGGGGGCAGGGCTTGAGGAATTCACCCCTCCACTTT. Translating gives CASSERGQGLRNSPLHF.

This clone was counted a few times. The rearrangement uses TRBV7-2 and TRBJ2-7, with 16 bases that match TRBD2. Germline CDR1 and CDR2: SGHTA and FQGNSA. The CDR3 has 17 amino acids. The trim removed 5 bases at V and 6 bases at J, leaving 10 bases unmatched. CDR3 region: CASSTRGTSGRAPEQYF. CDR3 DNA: TGTGCCAGCAGCACACGGGGGACTAGCGGGAGGGCCCCCGAGCAGTACTTC. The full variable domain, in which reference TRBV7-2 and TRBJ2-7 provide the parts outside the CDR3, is GAGVSQSPSNKVTEKGKDVELRCDPISGHTALYWYRQSLGQGLEFLIYFQGNSAPDKSGLPSDRFSAERTGGSVSTLTIQRTQQEDSAVYLCASSTRGTSGRAPEQYFGPGTRLTVT.

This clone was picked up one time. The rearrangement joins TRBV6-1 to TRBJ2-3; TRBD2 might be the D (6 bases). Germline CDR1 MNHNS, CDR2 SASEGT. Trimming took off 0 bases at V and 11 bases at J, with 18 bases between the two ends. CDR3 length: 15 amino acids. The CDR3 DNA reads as TGTGCCAGCAGTGAAGCGTTCGTTCTCGCGGGATGGCAGTATTTT. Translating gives CASSEAFVLAGWQYF.

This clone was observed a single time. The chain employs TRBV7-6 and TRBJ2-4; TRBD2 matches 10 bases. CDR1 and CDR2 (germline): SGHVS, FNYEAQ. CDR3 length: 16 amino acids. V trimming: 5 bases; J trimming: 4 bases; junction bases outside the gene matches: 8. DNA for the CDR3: TGTGCCAGCAGCGCCCGACTAGCGGGTCCTAAAAACATTCAGTACTTC. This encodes CASSARLAGPKNIQYF.